Listed below are T cell receptor beta chains from one sample, sequenced in a study of T cell responses to AZD1222 COVID-19 vaccine. Clones were read by immunoSEQ multiplex PCR, and TCRdb kept only the in-frame ones, dropping some. The data hold 140,000 to 150,000 clones, with 80% to 95% observed a single time. The sample here was peripheral blood, taken on day 0 of MenACWY control vaccination. Receptors were obtained from an adult in good health. The CDR3 runs from the conserved cysteine through the conserved F or W. A D gene is named only where the DNA matches it firmly. Clone size is not always given. Where it is, it says once, few, many or a class for expanded clones.

clone size: -
D gene: -
J gene: TRBJ1-4
V gene: TRBV7-9
CDR3 DNA: TGTGCCAGCAGCTTAGAAGCAACTAATGAAAAACTGTTTTTT
CDR3 protein: CASSLEATNEKLFF

clone size: -
D gene: -
J gene: TRBJ2-2
V gene: TRBV6-5
CDR3 DNA: TGTGCCAGCAGGGTGGGACAAAACACCGGGGAGCTGTTTTTT
CDR3 protein: CASRVGQNTGELFF

clone size: -
D gene: TRBD1
J gene: TRBJ2-7
V gene: TRBV28
CDR3 DNA: TGTGCCAGCAGTCCCCAACGGACAGGGGGTTTTAACGAGCAGTACTTC
CDR3 protein: CASSPQRTGGFNEQYF

clone size: -
D gene: -
J gene: TRBJ1-1
V gene: TRBV18
CDR3 DNA: TGTGCCAGCTCACCTAACGGGGGCGCGAACACTGAAGCTTTCTTT
CDR3 protein: CASSPNGGANTEAFF

clone size: -
D gene: -
J gene: TRBJ2-1
V gene: TRBV12-3/TRBV12-4
CDR3 DNA: TGTGCCAGCAGTTTTGTGAATGAGCAGTTCTTC
CDR3 protein: CASSFVNEQFF

clone size: once
D gene: TRBD1
J gene: TRBJ1-1
V gene: TRBV5-1
CDR3 DNA: TGCGCCAGCAGCCAGGGGACAGGCACAATGGAAGCTTTCTTT
CDR3 protein: CASSQGTGTMEAFF

clone size: -
D gene: -
J gene: TRBJ1-1
V gene: TRBV13
CDR3 DNA: TGTGCCAGCACTCACCGGGCTTTCTACACTGAAGCTTTCTTT
CDR3 protein: CASTHRAFYTEAFF

clone size: -
D gene: -
J gene: TRBJ1-4
V gene: TRBV2
CDR3 DNA: TGTGCCAGCAGTGTACAGGGTAGAGAAAAACTGTTTTTT
CDR3 protein: CASSVQGREKLFF

clone size: once
D gene: TRBD1
J gene: TRBJ2-7
V gene: TRBV7-8
CDR3 DNA: TGTGCCAGCAGCCCCCGCCGGGACAGGACCTACGAGCAGTACTTC
CDR3 protein: CASSPRRDRTYEQYF

clone size: -
D gene: -
J gene: TRBJ2-1
V gene: TRBV28
CDR3 DNA: TGTGCCAGCAGTTCTTTATCAGACCTCTACAATGAGCAGTTCTTC
CDR3 protein: CASSSLSDLYNEQFF

clone size: -
D gene: TRBD2
J gene: TRBJ2-3
V gene: TRBV7-2
CDR3 DNA: TGTGCCAGCAGCACCGGGACTAGCGGGGGGTCCTACACAGATACGCAGTATTTT
CDR3 protein: CASSTGTSGGSYTDTQYF

clone size: -
D gene: TRBD1
J gene: TRBJ1-5
V gene: TRBV11-3
CDR3 DNA: TGTGCCAGCAGAATCGCCGGGACAGGAATTTACTATAGCAATCAGCCCCAGCATTTT
CDR3 protein: CASRIAGTGIYYSNQPQHF

clone size: -
D gene: -
J gene: TRBJ1-5
V gene: TRBV3-1/TRBV3-2
CDR3 DNA: TGTGCCAGCAGCCGGACACGAGGGGGGAATCAGCCCCAGCATTTT
CDR3 protein: CASSRTRGGNQPQHF

clone size: -
D gene: TRBD2
J gene: TRBJ2-5
V gene: TRBV3-1/TRBV3-2
CDR3 DNA: TGTGCCAGCACACCTAGCGGGAACGGCGTGTGGGAGACCCAGTACTTC
CDR3 protein: CASTPSGNGVWETQYF

clone size: -
D gene: -
J gene: TRBJ1-1
V gene: TRBV5-4
CDR3 DNA: TGTGCCAGCAGCTGGGGAAGGGGAGGCACTGAAGCTTTCTTT
CDR3 protein: CASSWGRGGTEAFF

clone size: once
D gene: TRBD2
J gene: TRBJ2-4
V gene: TRBV19
CDR3 DNA: TGTGCCAGTAGTATTGGGACTAGCGGAGCCAAAAACATTCAGTACTTC
CDR3 protein: CASSIGTSGAKNIQYF

clone size: -
D gene: TRBD2
J gene: TRBJ2-5
V gene: TRBV2
CDR3 DNA: TGTGCCAGCACCCTCGGGACTATCCAAGAGACCCAGTACTTC
CDR3 protein: CASTLGTIQETQYF

clone size: -
D gene: -
J gene: TRBJ1-1
V gene: TRBV6-5
CDR3 DNA: TGTGCCAGCAGTTCCATGAACACTGAAGCTTTCTTT
CDR3 protein: CASSSMNTEAFF

clone size: once
D gene: -
J gene: TRBJ1-6
V gene: TRBV14
CDR3 DNA: TGTGCCAGCAGCGGTTTAACTACCCCTTCACCCCTCCACTTT
CDR3 protein: CASSGLTTPSPLHF

clone size: -
D gene: TRBD1
J gene: TRBJ2-7
V gene: TRBV19
CDR3 DNA: TGTGCCAGTAGCCCTCGGGACAGGGTCTACGAGCAGTACTTC
CDR3 protein: CASSPRDRVYEQYF

clone size: -
D gene: TRBD1
J gene: TRBJ1-1
V gene: TRBV7-9
CDR3 DNA: TGTGCCAGCAGACCAACCGGGACAGGGAACACTGAAGCTTTCTTT
CDR3 protein: CASRPTGTGNTEAFF

clone size: once
D gene: -
J gene: TRBJ1-6
V gene: TRBV27
CDR3 DNA: TGTGCCAGCAGATCCCTGGGAAGGAGCTCCTATAATTCACCCCTCCACTTT
CDR3 protein: CASRSLGRSSYNSPLHF

clone size: once
D gene: -
J gene: TRBJ2-5
V gene: TRBV4-2
CDR3 DNA: TGTGCCAGCAGCCAAGAGAAGGGCAGGGGTGTGGAGACCCAGTACTTC
CDR3 protein: CASSQEKGRGVETQYF

clone size: -
D gene: -
J gene: TRBJ1-5
V gene: TRBV9
CDR3 DNA: TGTGCCAGCAGCGCAGGGGATAGCAATCAGCCCCAGCATTTT
CDR3 protein: CASSAGDSNQPQHF

clone size: -
D gene: -
J gene: TRBJ1-2
V gene: TRBV6-5
CDR3 DNA: TGTGCCAGCACCCCCGTGTCTAGCAACTATGGCTACACCTTC
CDR3 protein: CASTPVSSNYGYTF

clone size: -
D gene: TRBD2
J gene: TRBJ2-3
V gene: TRBV5-8
CDR3 DNA: TGTGCCAGCAGCCCCGCCCGACTAGCGGGAGGGATGACAGATACGCAGTATTTT
CDR3 protein: CASSPARLAGGMTDTQYF

clone size: -
D gene: -
J gene: TRBJ1-1
V gene: TRBV6-5
CDR3 DNA: TGTGCCAGCAGTATACGAACCACTGAAGCTTTCTTT
CDR3 protein: CASSIRTTEAFF

clone size: -
D gene: -
J gene: TRBJ1-1
V gene: TRBV28
CDR3 DNA: TGTGCCAGCACCCTGACAGGGAACACTGAAGCTTTCTTT
CDR3 protein: CASTLTGNTEAFF

clone size: -
D gene: TRBD1
J gene: TRBJ2-7
V gene: TRBV27
CDR3 DNA: TGTGCCAGCAGTACCGGGACAGACCCCCTGGAAGAGCAGTACTTC
CDR3 protein: CASSTGTDPLEEQYF

clone size: -
D gene: -
J gene: TRBJ1-2
V gene: TRBV21-1
CDR3 DNA: TGTGCCAGCAGCAAAAGGTTGTTGGGGCATGGCTACACCTTC
CDR3 protein: CASSKRLLGHGYTF

clone size: -
D gene: -
J gene: TRBJ1-1
V gene: TRBV5-1
CDR3 DNA: TGCGCCAGCAGCTTGGGAGGGAGTTGGAACACTGAAGCTTTCTTT
CDR3 protein: CASSLGGSWNTEAFF

clone size: once
D gene: -
J gene: TRBJ2-3
V gene: TRBV27
CDR3 DNA: TGTGCCGCGGGGACCTCCACAGATACGCAGTATTTT
CDR3 protein: CAAGTSTDTQYF

clone size: -
D gene: -
J gene: TRBJ1-4
V gene: TRBV7-6
CDR3 DNA: TGTGCCAGCAGCTTAAGGTCACAGGGCGGAGCAACTAATGAAAAACTGTTTTTT
CDR3 protein: CASSLRSQGGATNEKLFF

clone size: few
D gene: TRBD1
J gene: TRBJ1-2
V gene: TRBV6-5
CDR3 DNA: TGTGCCAGCACCCAGACAGGGGTGGGTAACTATGGCTACACCTTC
CDR3 protein: CASTQTGVGNYGYTF

clone size: -
D gene: TRBD2
J gene: TRBJ2-3
V gene: TRBV7-9
CDR3 DNA: TGTGCCAGCAGCGGCGGGACTAGGGGAAATACGCAGTATTTT
CDR3 protein: CASSGGTRGNTQYF

clone size: -
D gene: -
J gene: TRBJ2-7
V gene: TRBV4-1
CDR3 DNA: TGCGCCAGCCGTATGACTTTTAGCTCCTACGAGCAGTACTTC
CDR3 protein: CASRMTFSSYEQYF

clone size: -
D gene: TRBD1
J gene: TRBJ1-2
V gene: TRBV6-1
CDR3 DNA: TGTGCCAGCAGTGACGGGACAGGGGGAACTAACTATGGCTACACCTTC
CDR3 protein: CASSDGTGGTNYGYTF

clone size: -
D gene: -
J gene: TRBJ1-1
V gene: TRBV11-3
CDR3 DNA: TGTGCCAGCAGCTTAGAGGTAGTTAAACCGGGACAGAACACTGAAGCTTTCTTT
CDR3 protein: CASSLEVVKPGQNTEAFF

clone size: -
D gene: -
J gene: TRBJ2-7
V gene: TRBV19
CDR3 DNA: TGTGCCAGTAGTTCCTCTTACGAGCAGTACTTC
CDR3 protein: CASSSSYEQYF

clone size: few
D gene: -
J gene: TRBJ1-1
V gene: TRBV5-1
CDR3 DNA: TGCGCCAGCAACGGGGGTCGAACTGTGAACACTGAAGCTTTCTTT
CDR3 protein: CASNGGRTVNTEAFF

clone size: -
D gene: TRBD1
J gene: TRBJ1-5
V gene: TRBV19
CDR3 DNA: TGTGCCAGTACTCGGGACAGGCGGGAAAGTCAGCCCCAGCATTTT
CDR3 protein: CASTRDRRESQPQHF

clone size: -
D gene: -
J gene: TRBJ2-6
V gene: TRBV27
CDR3 DNA: TGTGCCAGCAGCCAGGTACGGTCTGGGGCCAACGTCCTGACTTTC
CDR3 protein: CASSQVRSGANVLTF

clone size: -
D gene: -
J gene: TRBJ1-4
V gene: TRBV5-1
CDR3 DNA: TGCGCCAGCAGCTGGGACATCAGTGAAAAACTGTTTTTT
CDR3 protein: CASSWDISEKLFF